The clone carrying this T cell receptor beta chain has a handful of counts. This CDR3 has 14 residues. The V end lost 1 base, the J end lost 2 bases, and 9 bases lay between the germline ends. The germline gives CDR1 MGHDK, CDR2 SYGVNS. The assay was immunoSEQ multiplex PCR, and TCRdb's table has in-frame clones only and misses some. The table has around 450,000 clones, roughly three quarters seen once. This sample is drawn from a study of shared clonotypes between healthy human individuals. The specimen was PBMCs. This clonotype originated in a middle-aged woman in good health. Some clones in this sample may be carry-over from other donors' samples. The V and J genes are TRBV25-1 and TRBJ2-7; no firm D call. The CDR3 DNA is TGTGCCAGCAGTGAATCCAGTTTGCCCTACGAGCAGTACTTC. It is translated as CASSESSLPYEQYF.